Below, 11 T cell receptor beta chains from the same sample are listed, as sequenced in a study of cytomegalovirus exposure and HLA in healthy donors. PCR employed 60 Vbeta and 13 Jbeta primers. Sequenced by immunoSEQ multiplex PCR; TCRdb stores in-frame clones only, minus some. The sample lists about 110,000 clones; 81% were seen once. Sequencing used PBMCs. These receptors originate from a woman aged 25 to 45 in good health and CMV-seronegative.

The chain recombines TRBV10-1 with TRBJ2-6; D remains unclear. The V end lost 8 bases, the J end lost 4 bases, and 9 bases lay between the germline ends. The V gene's germline CDR1 is WNHNN and CDR2 SYGVQD (reference sequence). This CDR3 has 13 residues. DNA of the CDR3: TGCGCCAGCGCGTCCGGGGGGGCCAACGTCCTGACTTTC. Translating it yields CASASGGANVLTF.

A single count supports this clone. The rearrangement links TRBV27 to TRBJ1-6; D unclear. With 6 bases removed from V and 5 bases from J, the gap between germline ends came to 11 bases. Per germline, CDR1 MNHEY and CDR2 SMNVEV (reference sequence). CDR3 length: 14 residues. For the CDR3, the DNA is TGTGCCAGCAGCCAGCAGCGGGATAATTCACCCCTCCACTTT. This encodes CASSQQRDNSPLHF.

The chain links TRBV29-1 to TRBJ1-3; TRBD1 is a possible D gene (5 bases). V gave up 1 base and J gave up 9 bases, with 7 bases separating them. In germline, CDR1 is SQVTM, CDR2 ANQGSEA. The CDR3 covers 11 residues. The CDR3 coding sequence is TGCAGCGTTGAAGGGGGGGGCACCATATATTTT. Amino acid sequence: CSVEGGGTIYF.

The chain employs TRBV4-3 and TRBJ1-1; 7 positions match TRBD1. The CDR3 covers 15 residues. From germline, CDR1 is LGHNA and CDR2 YSLEER. Losses at the gene ends were 2 bases for V and 2 bases for J; bases not matched to a gene: 5. This CDR3 is CASSQQGGGNTEAFF. The CDR3 DNA reads TGCGCCAGCAGCCAACAAGGGGGCGGAAACACTGAAGCTTTCTTT.

The chain recombines TRBV6-6 with TRBJ2-1; 7 bases fit TRBD1. This CDR3 region has 15 residues. J lost 2 bases, V lost 0 bases, and 1 base had no gene match. CDR1 is MNHNY, CDR2 SVGAGI, per germline (reference sequence). The CDR3 loop reads CASSYSTGTYNEQFF. CDR3 sequence (DNA): TGTGCCAGCAGTTACTCGACAGGGACCTACAATGAGCAGTTCTTC.

The J gene is TRBJ2-7, the V gene TRBV10-3; D is undetermined. Germline values: CDR1 ENHRY, CDR2 SYGVKD. This CDR3 comprises 15 residues. The ends were cut back, 4 bases at V and 0 bases at J, with 13 bases in the middle. CDR3 nucleotide sequence: TGTGCCATCAGTGCGGAGAACCAAAACTCCTACGAGCAGTACTTC. Translated, it gives CAISAENQNSYEQYF.

This chain joins TRBV5-1 and TRBJ2-7, with TRBD2 as a possible D gene (5 bases). The V end lost 4 bases, the J end lost 0 bases, and 26 bases lay between the germline ends. The CDR3 contains 19 residues. The germline V gene encodes CDR1 SGHRS and CDR2 YFSETQ. The CDR3 nucleotides are TGCGCCAGCAGCGCGGGTGACTCCGGCGTCCTTACGAGCTCCTACGAGCAGTACTTC. This codes for CASSAGDSGVLTSSYEQYF.

J is TRBJ2-7 and V is TRBV12-5; TRBD2 matches at 7 bases. The V gene end was trimmed by 2 bases and the J gene end by 0 bases; junction bases not matched to a gene: 10. The CDR3 sequence is 17 residues long. Germline assignment: CDR1 LGHNT and CDR2 FRNRAP. The CDR3 DNA follows: TGTGCTAGTGGTTTGCCATCCGGGACTAAGAGCTCCTACGAGCAGTACTTC. This codes for CASGLPSGTKSSYEQYF. The full variable domain, completed using reference TRBV12-5 and TRBJ2-7, is DARVTQTPRHKVTEMGQEVTMRCQPILGHNTVFWYRQTMMQGLELLAYFRNRAPLDDSGMPKDRFSAEMPDATLATLKIQPSEPRDSAVYFCASGLPSGTKSSYEQYFGPGTRLTVT.

V usage is TRBV10-3 and J usage is TRBJ2-6; D is unresolved. Germline V CDR1 and CDR2: ENHRY, SYGVKD. V was clipped by 0 bases and J by 4 bases, with 10 bases between them. This CDR3 is 16 amino acids long. The CDR3 sequence: CAISESSLQGANVLTF. The DNA for the CDR3 is TGTGCCATCAGTGAGTCGAGTTTACAGGGGGCCAACGTCCTGACTTTC.

This clone has just a few counts. The chain employs TRBV19 and TRBJ2-7; 12 nucleotides align to TRBD2. Germline V lookup: CDR1 LNHDA, CDR2 SQIVND (reference sequence). After removal of 4 bases from V and 6 bases from J, the junction contained 7 bases not matched to a gene. The CDR3 runs 15 residues. The CDR3 nucleotides are TGTGCCAGTAGTAGTCGGACTAGCGGGATAGCCGAGCAGTACTTC. Its protein product is CASSSRTSGIAEQYF.

A note on this clone: The junction does not match germline at one end; this may be a read error. The chain couples TRBV14 to TRBJ1-2, with D perhaps TRBD1 (5 bases). CDR3 length: 13 residues. Germline CDR1 SGHDN, CDR2 FVKESK. CDR3 nucleotide sequence: TGTGCCAGCAGCCAGATGCGGGACTACGGCTACACCTTC. Translated, it gives CASSQMRDYGYTF. Full variable domain (remainder filled in from reference TRBV14 and TRBJ1-2): EAGVTQFPSHSVIEKGQTVTLRCDPISGHDNLYWYRRVMGKEIKFLLHFVKESKQDESGMPNNRFLAERTGGTYSTLKVQPAELEDSGVYFCASSQMRDYGYTFGSGTRLTVV.